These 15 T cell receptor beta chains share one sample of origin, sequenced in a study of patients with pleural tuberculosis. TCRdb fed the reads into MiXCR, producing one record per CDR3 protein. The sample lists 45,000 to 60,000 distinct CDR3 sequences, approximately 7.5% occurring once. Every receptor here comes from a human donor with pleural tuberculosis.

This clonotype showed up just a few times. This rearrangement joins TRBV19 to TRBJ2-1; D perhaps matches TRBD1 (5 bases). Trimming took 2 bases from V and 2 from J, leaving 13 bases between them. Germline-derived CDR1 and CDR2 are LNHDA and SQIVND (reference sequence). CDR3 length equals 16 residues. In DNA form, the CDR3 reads TGTGCCAGTAGTATATTAGGGGATACGCCCTACAATGAGCAGTTCTTC. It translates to CASSILGDTPYNEQFF.

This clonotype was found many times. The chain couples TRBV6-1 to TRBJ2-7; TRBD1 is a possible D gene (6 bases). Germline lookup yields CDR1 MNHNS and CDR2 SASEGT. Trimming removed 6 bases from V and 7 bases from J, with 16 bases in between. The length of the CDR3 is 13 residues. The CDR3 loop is CASRAMGALEQYV. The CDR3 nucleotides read TGTGCCAGCAGGGCGATGGGGGCGCTTGAGCAGTACGTC.

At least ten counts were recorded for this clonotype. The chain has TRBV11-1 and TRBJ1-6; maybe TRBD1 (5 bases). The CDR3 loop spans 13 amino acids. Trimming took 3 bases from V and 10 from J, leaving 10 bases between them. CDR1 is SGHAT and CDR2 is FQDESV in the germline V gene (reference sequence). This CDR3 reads CASSFLGDSPLHF. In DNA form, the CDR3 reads TGTGCCAGCAGCTTTCTTGGGGACTCACCCCTCCACTTT.

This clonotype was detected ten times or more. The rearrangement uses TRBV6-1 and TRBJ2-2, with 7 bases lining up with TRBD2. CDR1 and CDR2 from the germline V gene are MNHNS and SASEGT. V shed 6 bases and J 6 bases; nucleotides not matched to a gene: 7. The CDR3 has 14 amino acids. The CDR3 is CASSPWGRAGELFF. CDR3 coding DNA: TGTGCCAGCAGCCCCTGGGGGAGGGCCGGGGAGCTGTTTTTT.

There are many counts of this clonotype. Here the CDR3 reads CASSLEITQPQHF. Here the CDR3 DNA reads TGTGCCAGTAGTCTTGAGATAACTCAGCCCCAGCATTTT. This chain links TRBV19 with TRBJ1-5; D remains ambiguous. Between the trimmed V and J ends, which lost 5 bases and 6 bases, there was a span of 11 bases. The CDR3 totals 13 residues. The V gene's germline CDR1 is LNHDA and CDR2 SQIVND (reference sequence).

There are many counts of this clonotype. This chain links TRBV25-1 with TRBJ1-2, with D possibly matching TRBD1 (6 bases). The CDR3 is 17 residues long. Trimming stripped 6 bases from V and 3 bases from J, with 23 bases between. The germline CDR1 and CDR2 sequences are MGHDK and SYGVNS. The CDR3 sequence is CASREQGSRVGDYGYTF. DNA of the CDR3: TGTGCCAGCAGAGAACAGGGTAGTCGGGTAGGGGACTATGGCTACACCTTC.

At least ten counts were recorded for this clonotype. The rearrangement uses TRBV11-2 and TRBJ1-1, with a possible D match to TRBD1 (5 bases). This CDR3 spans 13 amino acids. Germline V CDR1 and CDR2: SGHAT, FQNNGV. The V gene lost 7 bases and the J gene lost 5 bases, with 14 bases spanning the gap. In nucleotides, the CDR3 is TGTGCCAGCAACGACGGGACGGGGACTGAAGCTTTCTTT. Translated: CASNDGTGTEAFF.

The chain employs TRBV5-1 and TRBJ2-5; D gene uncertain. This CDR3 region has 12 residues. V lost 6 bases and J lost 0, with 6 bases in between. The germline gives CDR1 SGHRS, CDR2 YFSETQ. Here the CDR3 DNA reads TGCGCCAGCACTCGTAACCAAGAGACCCAGTACTTC. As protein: CASTRNQETQYF.

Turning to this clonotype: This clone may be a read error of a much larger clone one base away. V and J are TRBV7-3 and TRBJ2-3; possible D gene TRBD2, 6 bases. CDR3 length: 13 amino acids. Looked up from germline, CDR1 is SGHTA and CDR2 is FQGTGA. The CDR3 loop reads CASGLSTSDTQYF. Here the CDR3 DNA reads TGTGCCAGCGGCTTATCGACTAGTGATACGCAGTATTTT.

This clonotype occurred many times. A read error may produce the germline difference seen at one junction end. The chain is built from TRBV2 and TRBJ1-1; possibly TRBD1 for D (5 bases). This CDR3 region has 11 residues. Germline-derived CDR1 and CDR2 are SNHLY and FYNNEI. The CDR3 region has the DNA TGTGCCAGCAGGGTTCTCTCCCAGGGCATCTTT. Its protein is CASRVLSQGIF.

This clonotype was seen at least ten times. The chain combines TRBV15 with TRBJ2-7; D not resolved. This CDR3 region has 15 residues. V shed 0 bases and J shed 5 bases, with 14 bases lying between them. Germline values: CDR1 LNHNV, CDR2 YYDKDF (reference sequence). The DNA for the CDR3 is TGTGCCACCAGCAGAGATCGAGGCGCTTTCCACGAGCAGTACTTC. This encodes CATSRDRGAFHEQYF.

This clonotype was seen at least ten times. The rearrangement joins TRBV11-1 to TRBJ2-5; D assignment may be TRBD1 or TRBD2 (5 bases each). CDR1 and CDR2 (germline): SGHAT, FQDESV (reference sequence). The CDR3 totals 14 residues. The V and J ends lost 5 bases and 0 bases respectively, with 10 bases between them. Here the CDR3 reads CASSMGTDQETQYF. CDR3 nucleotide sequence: TGTGCCAGCAGCATGGGGACGGACCAAGAGACCCAGTACTTC.

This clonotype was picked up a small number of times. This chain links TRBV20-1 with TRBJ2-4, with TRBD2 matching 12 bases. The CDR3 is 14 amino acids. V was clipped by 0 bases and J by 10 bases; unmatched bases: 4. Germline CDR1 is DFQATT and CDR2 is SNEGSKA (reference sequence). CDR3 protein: CSARDRLAGDIQYF. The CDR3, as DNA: TGCAGTGCTAGAGATCGACTAGCGGGGGATATTCAGTACTTC.

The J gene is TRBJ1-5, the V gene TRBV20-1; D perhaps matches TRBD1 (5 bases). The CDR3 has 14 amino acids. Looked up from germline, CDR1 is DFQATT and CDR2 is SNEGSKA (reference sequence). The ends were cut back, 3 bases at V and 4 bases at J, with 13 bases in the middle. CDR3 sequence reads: CSASSQGSNQPQHF. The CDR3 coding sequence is TGCAGTGCTAGCTCCCAGGGCTCAAATCAGCCCCAGCATTTT.

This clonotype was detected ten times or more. The CDR3 DNA reads TGTGCCAGCAGACTATCCGGGACAGGGGACGGGGAGCTGTTTTTT. Protein product: CASRLSGTGDGELFF. The chain uses TRBV12-3 or TRBV12-4 and TRBJ2-2; 10 bases are shared with TRBD1. This CDR3 region has 15 residues. Unmatched junction bases numbered 8, after V lost 6 bases and J lost 7 bases.